The 20 T cell receptor beta chains below come from one sample, sequenced in a study of shared clonotypes between healthy human individuals. The table came from immunoSEQ multiplex PCR; TCRdb's copy has only in-frame clones and leaves some out. Here the sample spans roughly 1.4 million clones, around 98.5% being singletons. Sequenced material: naive CD4+ T cells sorted from blood. Specified subset: CD45RA+ positively selected. These receptors were collected from a man aged 30 to 45 in good health.

This chain joins TRBV7-7 and TRBJ2-7; either TRBD1 or TRBD2 may fit D (5 bases each). Trimming left V 5 bases short and J 5 bases short, with 16 bases between. The CDR3 length is 14 residues. CDR1 is SSHAT and CDR2 is FNYEAQ in the germline V gene (reference sequence). CDR3 DNA: TGTGCCAGCAGCCCTACGGGATCAGGGAACGAGCAGTACTTC. It specifies CASSPTGSGNEQYF.

The chain couples TRBV18 to TRBJ1-4; tentative D call: TRBD1 (6 bases). The germline CDR1 and CDR2 sequences are KGHSH and LQKENI. This CDR3 contains 11 residues. Deletions cut 5 bases from V and 14 bases from J, with 12 bases between. CDR3 coding DNA: TGTGCCAGCTCATCAGGACAGAATCTGTTTTTT. Encoded protein: CASSSGQNLFF.

V is TRBV6-5 and J is TRBJ2-1; TRBD2 matches at 13 bases. Germline values: CDR1 MNHEY, CDR2 SVGAGI. The CDR3 contains 14 residues. V lost 6 bases, J lost 9 bases, and 5 bases stayed unmatched. The CDR3 nucleotides are TGTGCCAGCAGGACGGGACTAGCGGGACTTGAGCAGTTCTTC. It codes for CASRTGLAGLEQFF.

The chain joins TRBV5-1 to TRBJ2-7; a weak D match, TRBD1 (6 bases). The ends were cut back, 5 bases at V and 4 bases at J, with 19 bases in the middle. Germline values: CDR1 SGHRS, CDR2 YFSETQ. There are 15 residues in the CDR3. CDR3 bases: TGCGCCAGCAGATTCGACAGGAGAAATGTATACGAGCAGTACTTC. This translates into CASRFDRRNVYEQYF. Combining the CDR3 with reference TRBV5-1 and TRBJ2-7 gives the whole variable domain KAGVTQTPRYLIKTRGQQVTLSCSPISGHRSVSWYQQTPGQGLQFLFEYFSETQRNKGNFPGRFSGRQFSNSRSEMNVSTLELGDSALYLCASRFDRRNVYEQYFGPGTRLTVT.

This clone was detected once. This chain uses TRBV7-2 with TRBJ2-3; D may correspond to TRBD1 or TRBD2 (5 bases each). V dropped 5 bases and J dropped 5 bases, with 20 bases sitting between them. The CDR3 contains 16 residues. Germline assignment: CDR1 SGHTA and CDR2 FQGNSA. The CDR3 loop reads CASSPLVGGLGDTQYF. For the CDR3, the DNA is TGTGCCAGCAGCCCCTTGGTTGGGGGTCTCGGAGATACGCAGTATTTT.

The chain joins TRBV7-9 to TRBJ1-5; unclear D gene. This CDR3 is built from 17 residues. V lost 4 bases and J 5 bases, leaving 21 bases between the germline ends. Germline values: CDR1 SEHNR, CDR2 FQNEAQ (reference sequence). In DNA form, the CDR3 reads TGTGCCAGCAGCTCCCTAACCGGGCAGGCCAGCGATCAGCCCCAGCATTTT. Amino acids: CASSSLTGQASDQPQHF.

The gene calls are TRBV11-2 and TRBJ2-7; D is unclear. V gave up 5 bases and J gave up 1 base, with 3 bases separating them. CDR1 SGHAT and CDR2 FQNNGV come from the germline V gene. The CDR3 contains 11 residues. The CDR3 sequence: CASSQSYEQYF. CDR3 DNA: TGTGCCAGCAGCCAGTCCTACGAGCAGTACTTC.

This rearrangement joins TRBV30 to TRBJ2-5; 7 bases match TRBD1. The germline V gene encodes CDR1 GTSNPN and CDR2 SVGIG (reference sequence). V was pared by 2 bases and J by 3 bases, with 12 bases of the junction left unmatched. The CDR3 extends over 16 amino acids. CDR3 amino acids: CAWSTGDTPWEETQYF. In DNA form, the CDR3 reads TGTGCCTGGAGTACAGGGGACACCCCATGGGAAGAGACCCAGTACTTC.

V and J are TRBV15 and TRBJ2-7; D gene uncertain. This CDR3 spans 16 amino acids. Germline CDR1 is LNHNV and CDR2 is YYDKDF (reference sequence). The V and J ends lost 0 bases and 1 base respectively, with 13 bases between them. The DNA of the CDR3 is TGTGCCACCAGCAGAGAGGCAGGTCGTACTTCCTACGAGCAGTACTTC. Its translation: CATSREAGRTSYEQYF.

The chain uses TRBV5-6 and TRBJ2-7, with TRBD1 as a possible D gene (6 bases). Per germline, CDR1 SGHDT and CDR2 YYEEEE. The CDR3 length is 17 residues. V was pared by 3 bases and J by 2 bases, with 21 bases between. This chain's CDR3 is CASSSEFRGTSTYEQYF. The CDR3, as DNA: TGTGCCAGCAGCTCGGAATTTCGAGGGACATCCACCTACGAGCAGTACTTC.

This clone was seen a single time. At the DNA level, this CDR3 is encoded by other sequences in the same sample as well. The rearrangement links TRBV18 to TRBJ2-7; no reliable D call. The CDR3 has 14 amino acids. In germline, CDR1 is KGHSH, CDR2 LQKENI. The V gene lost 3 bases and the J gene lost 1 base, with 10 bases spanning the gap. CDR3 in DNA: TGTGCCAGCTCACCTCTTCCGGGTTCCTACGAGCAGTACTTC. This codes for CASSPLPGSYEQYF.

The CDR3 nucleotides read TGTGCCAGCAGTGCCCGTAACTCTCTGGGGTCCGGGGAGCTGTTTTTT. Residues: CASSARNSLGSGELFF. J is TRBJ2-2 and V is TRBV25-1; D ambiguous. The germline CDR1 and CDR2 sequences are MGHDK and SYGVNS. The CDR3 spans 16 residues. Between the trimmed V and J ends, which lost 4 bases and 6 bases, there was a span of 18 bases.

The chain couples TRBV7-9 to TRBJ1-5; possible D gene TRBD1, 5 bases. Per the germline V gene, CDR1 is SEHNR and CDR2 is FQNEAQ (reference sequence). The CDR3 loop spans 16 amino acids. V lost 3 bases to trimming and J lost 7 bases, with 19 bases between them. CDR3 region: CASSLSGFGGLQPQHF. Written as DNA, the CDR3 is TGTGCCAGCAGCTTGTCAGGGTTCGGTGGTTTACAGCCCCAGCATTTT. Full variable domain (missing parts from reference TRBV7-9 and TRBJ1-5): DTGVSQNPRHKITKRGQNVTFRCDPISEHNRLYWYRQTLGQGPEFLTYFQNEAQLEKSRLLSDRFSAERPKGSFSTLEIQRTEQGDSAMYLCASSLSGFGGLQPQHFGDGTRLSIL.

The genes are TRBV6-1 and TRBJ2-1; D call uncertain. With 8 bases removed from V and 3 bases from J, the gap between germline ends came to 8 bases. In germline, CDR1 is MNHNS, CDR2 SASEGT. This CDR3 is built from 12 residues. CDR3 in amino acids: CASGDVYNEQFF. The CDR3 nucleotides read TGTGCCAGCGGCGACGTCTACAATGAGCAGTTCTTC.

The chain uses TRBV28 and TRBJ2-1; D gene ambiguous. V was trimmed by 3 bases and J by 8 bases, leaving 11 bases between them. Germline values: CDR1 MDHEN, CDR2 SYDVKM. This CDR3 region has 13 residues. Here the CDR3 reads CASSLVPSDEQFF. Here the CDR3 DNA reads TGTGCCAGCAGTTTGGTACCGTCCGATGAGCAGTTCTTC.

This chain links TRBV7-9 with TRBJ2-1; perhaps TRBD2 as D (6 bases). The CDR3 has 17 residues. Trimming took 5 bases from V and 0 from J, leaving 17 bases between them. Germline V gene lookup returns CDR1 SEHNR and CDR2 FQNEAQ (reference sequence). CDR3 residues: CASSLIPSGSSYNEQFF. CDR3 coding DNA: TGTGCCAGCAGCCTGATCCCGAGCGGGTCCTCCTACAATGAGCAGTTCTTC.

The chain recombines TRBV7-9 with TRBJ2-2, with a tentative D call TRBD2 (5 bases). This CDR3 contains 16 residues. The germline CDR1 and CDR2 sequences are SEHNR and FQNEAQ (reference sequence). Trimming removed 1 base from V and 2 bases from J, with 11 bases in between. CDR3 region: CASSLEFGSNTGELFF. As DNA, the CDR3 is TGTGCCAGCAGCTTAGAATTTGGGAGTAACACCGGGGAGCTGTTTTTT.

The chain recombines TRBV18 with TRBJ1-1, with D possibly TRBD1 on 5 matching bases. With 6 bases removed from V and 2 bases from J, the gap between germline ends came to 16 bases. CDR1 is KGHSH and CDR2 is LQKENI in the germline V gene. This CDR3 has 15 residues. The DNA of the CDR3 is TGTGCCAGCTCTCCCATTGCAGGGCATAACACTGAAGCTTTCTTT. It encodes CASSPIAGHNTEAFF. Full variable domain (outside the CDR3, taken from reference TRBV18 and TRBJ1-1): NAGVMQNPRHLVRRRGQEARLRCSPMKGHSHVYWYRQLPEEGLKFMVYLQKENIIDESGMPKERFSAEFPKEGPSILRIQQVVRGDSAAYFCASSPIAGHNTEAFFGQGTRLTVV.

This clone came up once. This chain uses TRBV7-2 with TRBJ2-3; D not resolved. CDR1 SGHTA and CDR2 FQGNSA come from the germline V gene. Trimming removed 2 bases from V and 4 bases from J, with 7 bases in between. There are 13 residues in the CDR3. CDR3 in amino acids: CASSLSRPDTQYF. The CDR3 DNA sequence: TGTGCCAGCAGCTTAAGCCGCCCAGATACGCAGTATTTT.

This rearrangement joins TRBV7-9 to TRBJ2-3; 8 bases match TRBD2. The germline V gene has CDR1 SEHNR and CDR2 FQNEAQ (reference sequence). V trimming: 8 bases; J trimming: 5 bases; junction bases outside the gene matches: 9. The CDR3 length is 14 residues. The CDR3 region is CASPDGGRLDTQYF. The CDR3 DNA reads as TGTGCCAGCCCCGACGGCGGGAGGTTAGATACGCAGTATTTT.